A selection of T cell receptor beta chains follows, all from one sample in a study of response to subunit inactivated influenza vaccine. TCRdb processed the RT-PCR reads anew with MiXCR; each CDR3 protein has one entry. The sample includes 150,000 to 200,000 distinct CDR3 sequences, 10% to 15% of them seen just once. These same data were also listed under a study on T cells expressing NK-cell markers.

Material: CD8+ T cells sorted from PBMCs, obtained roughly 12 days after vaccination. The receptors originated from a man aged 50 or older who received an inactivated influenza vaccine. The CDR3 runs from the conserved cysteine through the conserved F or W. The D gene is left open where the match is weak. Not every row has a clone size; where given, it reads once, few, many or a size class.

d_gene: -
abundance: few
v_gene: TRBV21-1
j_gene: TRBJ2-5
CDR3nt: TGTGCCAGCAGCAAAGGGACTAGCGACCAAGAGACCCAGTACTTC
CDR3aa: CASSKGTSDQETQYF

d_gene: -
abundance: few
v_gene: TRBV29-1
j_gene: TRBJ2-2
CDR3nt: TGCAGCGTTGAAGAACAGGGCCCAGGGGACACCGGGGAGCTGTTTTTT
CDR3aa: CSVEEQGPGDTGELFF

d_gene: -
abundance: many
v_gene: TRBV4-1
j_gene: TRBJ2-3
CDR3nt: TGCGCCAGCAGCCAAGATCCAGTGTTTAGCACAGATACGCAGTATTTT
CDR3aa: CASSQDPVFSTDTQYF

d_gene: -
abundance: few
v_gene: TRBV20-1
j_gene: TRBJ2-3
CDR3nt: TGCAGTGCCCGCCAGATGGGAGGGGGCACGCAGTATTTT
CDR3aa: CSARQMGGGTQYF

d_gene: -
abundance: few
v_gene: TRBV5-1
j_gene: TRBJ2-1
CDR3nt: TGCGCCAGCAGCTTGCTGGGTTATGAGCAGTTCTTC
CDR3aa: CASSLLGYEQFF

d_gene: TRBD2
abundance: few
v_gene: TRBV6-1
j_gene: TRBJ2-3
CDR3nt: TGTGCCAGCAGTGAAGACGGACTAGCGGGGGACTACACAGATACGCAGTATTTT
CDR3aa: CASSEDGLAGDYTDTQYF

d_gene: TRBD1
abundance: few
v_gene: TRBV7-9
j_gene: TRBJ2-3
CDR3nt: TGTGCCAGCAGCTCCGGACAGGGGGCGATCACAGATACGCAGTATTTT
CDR3aa: CASSSGQGAITDTQYF

d_gene: TRBD2
abundance: -
v_gene: TRBV9
j_gene: TRBJ2-1
CDR3nt: TGTGCCAGCAGCCTTAGACTAGCGGGAGGCCCTTCCTACAATGAGCAGTTCTTC
CDR3aa: CASSLRLAGGPSYNEQFF

d_gene: -
abundance: many
v_gene: TRBV4-3
j_gene: TRBJ2-1
CDR3nt: TGCGCCAGCAGCCAAGACAGTGTCTCCTACAATGAGCAGTTCTTC
CDR3aa: CASSQDSVSYNEQFF

d_gene: -
abundance: few
v_gene: TRBV7-2
j_gene: TRBJ2-7
CDR3nt: TGTGCCAGCAGCAGGGTAAGCTACGAGCAGTACTTC
CDR3aa: CASSRVSYEQYF

d_gene: -
abundance: few
v_gene: TRBV3-1
j_gene: TRBJ2-5
CDR3nt: TGTGCCAGCAGCCCCTTGGAGTCAGAGACCCAGTACTTC
CDR3aa: CASSPLESETQYF

d_gene: TRBD2
abundance: -
v_gene: TRBV5-1
j_gene: TRBJ2-1
CDR3nt: TGCGCCAGCAGCTCTCGTAGCGGGGACAATGAGCAGTTCTTC
CDR3aa: CASSSRSGDNEQFF

d_gene: -
abundance: few
v_gene: TRBV7-9
j_gene: TRBJ1-4
CDR3nt: TGTGCCAGCAGCTGGCAGGGTAAACTGTTTTTT
CDR3aa: CASSWQGKLFF

d_gene: TRBD1
abundance: -
v_gene: TRBV20-1
j_gene: TRBJ1-6
CDR3nt: TGCAGTGCTAGGGCAGCCCAAATCCCAGACAGGGTCTCACCCCTCCACTTT
CDR3aa: CSARAAQIPDRVSPLHF

d_gene: TRBD1
abundance: few
v_gene: TRBV3-1
j_gene: TRBJ2-7
CDR3nt: TGTGCCAGCAGCGGAGGGGACAGGCCCAACTCCTACGAGCAGTACTTC
CDR3aa: CASSGGDRPNSYEQYF

d_gene: TRBD2
abundance: few
v_gene: TRBV10-3
j_gene: TRBJ2-1
CDR3nt: TGTGCCATCAGTGCGAGCGGGAGGGCGTTTCTCGATGAGCAGTTCTTC
CDR3aa: CAISASGRAFLDEQFF

d_gene: -
abundance: -
v_gene: TRBV3-1
j_gene: TRBJ2-3
CDR3nt: TGTGCCAGCAGCCAGGTCCCTTACAGGGCGGATACGCAGTATTTT
CDR3aa: CASSQVPYRADTQYF

d_gene: -
abundance: -
v_gene: TRBV7-8
j_gene: TRBJ2-7
CDR3nt: TGTGCCAGCAGCTTACTAGAGACGGAGTACGAGCAGTACTTC
CDR3aa: CASSLLETEYEQYF

d_gene: TRBD2
abundance: many
v_gene: TRBV28
j_gene: TRBJ2-3
CDR3nt: TGTGCCAGCACTGGTGTGCGGGAGCCCACAGATACGCAGTATTTT
CDR3aa: CASTGVREPTDTQYF

d_gene: -
abundance: -
v_gene: TRBV4-3
j_gene: TRBJ1-2
CDR3nt: TGCGCCAGCAGCCAAGATCTGGGATTTAACTATGGCTACACCTTC
CDR3aa: CASSQDLGFNYGYTF

d_gene: -
abundance: once
v_gene: TRBV4-2
j_gene: TRBJ1-5
CDR3nt: TGTGCCAGCAGCCGAGAAGGGAGCAATCAGACCCAGCATTTT
CDR3aa: CASSREGSNQTQHF

d_gene: TRBD2
abundance: few
v_gene: TRBV6-5
j_gene: TRBJ2-2
CDR3nt: TGTGCCAGCAGTTACTCTGGGACTAGCAACGGGGAGCTGTTTTTT
CDR3aa: CASSYSGTSNGELFF

d_gene: -
abundance: -
v_gene: TRBV28
j_gene: TRBJ2-3
CDR3nt: TGTGCCAGCAGTCTGGGATCATCCGGGATCTTT
CDR3aa: CASSLGSSGIF

d_gene: -
abundance: once
v_gene: TRBV5-5
j_gene: TRBJ2-1
CDR3nt: TGTGCCATGGGCTTCGGGCTAGGACGCAATGAGCAGTTCTTC
CDR3aa: CAMGFGLGRNEQFF

d_gene: TRBD1
abundance: -
v_gene: TRBV6-1
j_gene: TRBJ1-4
CDR3nt: TGTGCCAGCAGTCCGGACAGGGGCGCTGAAAAACTGTTTTTT
CDR3aa: CASSPDRGAEKLFF

d_gene: -
abundance: many
v_gene: TRBV29-1
j_gene: TRBJ2-5
CDR3nt: TGCAGCGTTGAACTTCGTCCCGAAGGGAGGACCCAGTACTTC
CDR3aa: CSVELRPEGRTQYF

d_gene: -
abundance: few
v_gene: TRBV6-5
j_gene: TRBJ2-4
CDR3nt: TGTGCCAGCAGTTACTCGTCAAACCAAAACATTCAGTACTTC
CDR3aa: CASSYSSNQNIQYF

d_gene: -
abundance: -
v_gene: TRBV25-1
j_gene: TRBJ2-2
CDR3nt: TGTGCCAGCAGTGCCCCTAGCGGAGGGGGGACCGGGGAGCTGTTTTTT
CDR3aa: CASSAPSGGGTGELFF

d_gene: TRBD2
abundance: many
v_gene: TRBV4-3
j_gene: TRBJ2-2
CDR3nt: TGCGCCAGCAGCCAAGAACCTAGCGGGGGGTACACCGGGGAGCTGTTTTTT
CDR3aa: CASSQEPSGGYTGELFF

d_gene: -
abundance: -
v_gene: TRBV28
j_gene: TRBJ2-6
CDR3nt: TGTGCCAGCACCCTAGGGGGGAATGGGGCCAACGTCCTGACTTTC
CDR3aa: CASTLGGNGANVLTF

d_gene: TRBD1
abundance: -
v_gene: TRBV5-6
j_gene: TRBJ1-1
CDR3nt: TGTGCCAGCAGCTTGGTAACAGGGGTTGGGACTGAAGCTTTCTTT
CDR3aa: CASSLVTGVGTEAFF

d_gene: TRBD2
abundance: many
v_gene: TRBV28
j_gene: TRBJ2-7
CDR3nt: TGTGCCAGCAGCCTCGGGAGGACCTACGAGCAGTACTTC
CDR3aa: CASSLGRTYEQYF

d_gene: -
abundance: -
v_gene: TRBV7-6
j_gene: TRBJ2-7
CDR3nt: TGTGCCAGCAGTTCCACGGGGCCGTTTTACGAACAGTACTTC
CDR3aa: CASSSTGPFYEQYF

d_gene: -
abundance: -
v_gene: TRBV6-1
j_gene: TRBJ2-1
CDR3nt: TGTGCCAGCAGTGTTCAGGGTTTTAATGAGCAGTTCTTC
CDR3aa: CASSVQGFNEQFF

d_gene: -
abundance: few
v_gene: TRBV4-1
j_gene: TRBJ1-1
CDR3nt: TGCGCCAGCAGCCCCCTTGACGGGAACACTGAAGCTTTCTTT
CDR3aa: CASSPLDGNTEAFF

d_gene: -
abundance: few
v_gene: TRBV21-1
j_gene: TRBJ2-7
CDR3nt: TGTGCCAGCAGGACAGGGGGGAAACTCGAGCAGTACTTC
CDR3aa: CASRTGGKLEQYF

d_gene: TRBD2
abundance: few
v_gene: TRBV9
j_gene: TRBJ2-7
CDR3nt: TGTGCCAGCAGCGTAGAGGGAGGGCCGGTCGAGCAGTACTTC
CDR3aa: CASSVEGGPVEQYF

d_gene: -
abundance: few
v_gene: TRBV5-1
j_gene: TRBJ2-1
CDR3nt: TGCGCCAGCAGCTTGGGCAGCGGGCCTAAGTACAATGAGCAGTTCTTC
CDR3aa: CASSLGSGPKYNEQFF

d_gene: TRBD1
abundance: -
v_gene: TRBV12-3/TRBV12-4
j_gene: TRBJ2-2
CDR3nt: TGTGCCAGTCCCTACCTTCGATTCGCGGACAGGGGTCCCGGGGAGCTGTTTTTT
CDR3aa: CASPYLRFADRGPGELFF

d_gene: -
abundance: few
v_gene: TRBV3-1
j_gene: TRBJ2-1
CDR3nt: TGTGCCAGCAGCCACGGACGGTACAATGAGCAGTTCTTC
CDR3aa: CASSHGRYNEQFF

d_gene: -
abundance: many
v_gene: TRBV29-1
j_gene: TRBJ2-2
CDR3nt: TGCAGCGTTGAAATGGCGAACACCGGGGAGCTGTTTTTT
CDR3aa: CSVEMANTGELFF

d_gene: -
abundance: few
v_gene: TRBV7-9
j_gene: TRBJ2-7
CDR3nt: TGTGCCAGCAGCTTATCGTGGGGTCTCTACGAGCAGTACTTC
CDR3aa: CASSLSWGLYEQYF

d_gene: -
abundance: few
v_gene: TRBV5-1
j_gene: TRBJ2-2
CDR3nt: TGCGCCAGCAGCTCCTGGGAGGATACCGGGGAGCTGTTTTTT
CDR3aa: CASSSWEDTGELFF

d_gene: TRBD1
abundance: -
v_gene: TRBV28
j_gene: TRBJ2-5
CDR3nt: TGTGCCAGCAGTTACGTGACAGGGGTGTTGGAGACCCAGTACTTC
CDR3aa: CASSYVTGVLETQYF

d_gene: -
abundance: -
v_gene: TRBV3-1
j_gene: TRBJ2-2
CDR3nt: TGTGCCAGCTCCCAGCTGATTCTGAACACCGGGGAGCTGTTTTTT
CDR3aa: CASSQLILNTGELFF

d_gene: TRBD1
abundance: many
v_gene: TRBV6-5
j_gene: TRBJ2-7
CDR3nt: TGTGCCAGCAGCCCAGGGGGCGAGCAGTACTTC
CDR3aa: CASSPGGEQYF

d_gene: -
abundance: few
v_gene: TRBV6-1
j_gene: TRBJ1-2
CDR3nt: TGTGCCAGCAGTGCGACGGGAGGCTATGGCTACACCTTC
CDR3aa: CASSATGGYGYTF

d_gene: TRBD1
abundance: -
v_gene: TRBV14
j_gene: TRBJ2-7
CDR3nt: TGTGCCAGCAGCCAAGAGGGACAGACCTACGAGCAGTACTTC
CDR3aa: CASSQEGQTYEQYF

d_gene: -
abundance: -
v_gene: TRBV6-5
j_gene: TRBJ2-1
CDR3nt: TGTGCCAGCAGTTACGTCTTACCTCCGACATTAGAGCAGTTCTTC
CDR3aa: CASSYVLPPTLEQFF

d_gene: -
abundance: many
v_gene: TRBV4-2
j_gene: TRBJ2-1
CDR3nt: TGTGCCAGCTCCCTCCGGCCGGTTGGCGGGGCCAACAATGAGCAGTTCTTC
CDR3aa: CASSLRPVGGANNEQFF

d_gene: -
abundance: -
v_gene: TRBV20-1
j_gene: TRBJ1-4
CDR3nt: TGCAGTGCTAGAGAGGGGCAGAATAATGAAAAACTGTTTTTT
CDR3aa: CSAREGQNNEKLFF

d_gene: -
abundance: many
v_gene: TRBV4-3
j_gene: TRBJ2-1
CDR3nt: TGCGCCAGCAGCCAAGATATGGCGGATGCGTACAATGAGCAGTTCTTC
CDR3aa: CASSQDMADAYNEQFF

d_gene: TRBD2
abundance: -
v_gene: TRBV28
j_gene: TRBJ2-3
CDR3nt: TGTGCCAGCAGAATATGGACTAGCGGGAGAAGTCCAGATACGCAGTATTTT
CDR3aa: CASRIWTSGRSPDTQYF

d_gene: -
abundance: -
v_gene: TRBV6-5
j_gene: TRBJ2-7
CDR3nt: TGTGCCAGCAGTTACGGGGCTAGCTTTGTGCGCGAGCAGTACTTC
CDR3aa: CASSYGASFVREQYF

d_gene: TRBD2
abundance: -
v_gene: TRBV27
j_gene: TRBJ2-7
CDR3nt: TGTGCCAGCAGCTCGACTAGCGGAAGGTTTTATTCCTACGAGCAGTACTTC
CDR3aa: CASSSTSGRFYSYEQYF

d_gene: TRBD1
abundance: -
v_gene: TRBV29-1
j_gene: TRBJ2-1
CDR3nt: TGCAGCGTTGAAACCGGGACAGCGGACAATGAGCAGTTCTTC
CDR3aa: CSVETGTADNEQFF

d_gene: TRBD1
abundance: few
v_gene: TRBV28
j_gene: TRBJ2-7
CDR3nt: TGTGCCAGCAGTCTCCACTCGGACAGGAGCAACGAGCAGTACTTC
CDR3aa: CASSLHSDRSNEQYF

d_gene: TRBD2
abundance: few
v_gene: TRBV7-3
j_gene: TRBJ2-3
CDR3nt: TGTGCCAGCAGCTTAAAGTATAATCGAGCGGGAGGGGCCCACTACACAGATACGCAGTATTTT
CDR3aa: CASSLKYNRAGGAHYTDTQYF

d_gene: -
abundance: many
v_gene: TRBV6-2/TRBV6-3
j_gene: TRBJ2-1
CDR3nt: TGTGCCAGCAGTTACGGGGCCGAGGTTAATGAGCAGTTCTTC
CDR3aa: CASSYGAEVNEQFF

d_gene: -
abundance: -
v_gene: TRBV13
j_gene: TRBJ1-1
CDR3nt: TGTGCCAGCAGCTTGGGGGTGGTAACTGAAGCTTTCTTT
CDR3aa: CASSLGVVTEAFF